The T cell receptor (beta chain) under discussion was sequenced for a study of T cell responses to AZD1222 COVID-19 vaccine. Remarks on this clone: Its target is unknown.

Study-wide findings and caveats: It should be noted that donors were predominantly white British and more often female, and clonal diversity was possibly underestimated. Nearly half of spike-specific TCRs reportedly go after variant regions that carry no mutations. Samples come after the peak T cell response, not at day 14. Two doses of AZD1222 preceded a rise in Spike-specific TCR breadth and depth.

The data were produced by immunoSEQ multiplex PCR, yet TCRdb's version contains in-frame clones alone and is incomplete. The table has around 180,000 clones, 85% to 95% seen once; the top ten hold about 10%. This clonotype was sampled from an adult in good health. The source was peripheral blood, collected on day 0 of AZD1222 vaccination.

The CDR3 DNA reads as TGTGCCAGCAGTTACCCTACAGGGAGCAGCTATGGCTACACCTTC. It is translated as CASSYPTGSSYGYTF. The chain joins TRBV6-5 to TRBJ1-2; TRBD1 is a possible D gene (6 bases). CDR3 size: 15 residues. With 2 bases removed from V and 4 bases from J, the gap between germline ends came to 14 bases. CDR1 and CDR2 from the germline V gene are MNHEY and SVGAGI.